Sequencing of this T cell receptor beta chain was carried out in a study of blood T cell repertoires in COVID-19. Study as a whole: Acute and convalescent COVID-19 specimens originated in the United States, Italy and Spain.

The V segment lost 4 bases and the J segment 8 bases; nucleotides outside the gene matches: 14. This CDR3 is built from 17 residues. The germline V gene has CDR1 LGHDT and CDR2 YNNKEL (reference sequence). TCRdb's copy holds only in-frame clones and misses some; the assay was immunoSEQ multiplex PCR. The profile shows around 250,000 clones, about 82% of them singletons. Sequences were obtained from peripheral blood. The chain links TRBV3-1 (or the pseudogene TRBV3-2) to TRBJ2-1; TRBD2 agrees at 10 bases. The clonotype was recovered from a woman older than 75 with COVID-19, enrolled during active disease. Here the CDR3 reads CASSLDISGGRVDEQFF. CDR3 nucleotides: TGTGCCAGCAGCCTTGACATTAGCGGGGGGCGAGTGGATGAGCAGTTCTTC.